This T cell receptor (beta chain) came from a study of T cells in narcolepsy. Overall study context: Healthy controls were enrolled alongside patients with narcolepsy type 1 or type 2.

Concerning this clone itself: Its antigen is as yet unknown.

Overall study findings and caveats: Autoreactive HCRT-specific and TRIB2-specific clonotypes were marked in same-patient CSF-versus-blood CD4+ comparisons. Reportedly, autoreactive clonotypes were serially detected in patients' blood but not controls'.

Germline loops: CDR1 SGHDN, CDR2 FVKESK. Trimming removed 4 bases at V and 5 bases at J, with 8 bases between. The CDR3 is 12 amino acids. Data came from immunoSEQ multiplex PCR; TCRdb stores just in-frame clones and leaves some out. The sample shows several thousand clones, around 61% of them seen only once. The material sequenced was CD45RA- memory CD8+ T cells from PBMCs. The V gene is TRBV14, the J gene TRBJ1-1; no reliable D call. The source of this sequence is a human donor with narcolepsy. The DNA of the CDR3 is TGTGCCAGCAGCCTAATGGGGACTGAAGCTTTCTTT. It translates to CASSLMGTEAFF.